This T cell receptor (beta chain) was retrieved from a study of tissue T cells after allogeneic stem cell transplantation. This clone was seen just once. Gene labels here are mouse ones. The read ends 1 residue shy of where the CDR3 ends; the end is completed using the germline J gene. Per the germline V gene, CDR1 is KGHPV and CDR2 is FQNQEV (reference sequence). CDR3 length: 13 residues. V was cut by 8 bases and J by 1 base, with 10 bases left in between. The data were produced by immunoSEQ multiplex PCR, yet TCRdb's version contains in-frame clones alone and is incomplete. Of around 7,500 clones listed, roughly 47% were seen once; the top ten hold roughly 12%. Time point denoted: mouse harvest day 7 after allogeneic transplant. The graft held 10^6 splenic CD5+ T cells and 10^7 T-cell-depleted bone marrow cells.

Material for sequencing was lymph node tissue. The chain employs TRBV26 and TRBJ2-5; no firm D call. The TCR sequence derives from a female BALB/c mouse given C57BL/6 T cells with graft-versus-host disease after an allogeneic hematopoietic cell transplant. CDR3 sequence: CASDRIHQDTQYF. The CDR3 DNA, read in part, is TGTGCCAGCGATCGGATTCACCAAGACACCCAGTAC. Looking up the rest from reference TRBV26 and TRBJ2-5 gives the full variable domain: NSKVIQTPRYLVKGQGQKAKMRCIPEKGHPVVFWYQQNKNNEFKFLINFQNQEVLQQIDMTEKRFSAECPSNSPCSLEIQSSEAGDSALYLCASDRIHQDTQYFGPGTRLLVL.